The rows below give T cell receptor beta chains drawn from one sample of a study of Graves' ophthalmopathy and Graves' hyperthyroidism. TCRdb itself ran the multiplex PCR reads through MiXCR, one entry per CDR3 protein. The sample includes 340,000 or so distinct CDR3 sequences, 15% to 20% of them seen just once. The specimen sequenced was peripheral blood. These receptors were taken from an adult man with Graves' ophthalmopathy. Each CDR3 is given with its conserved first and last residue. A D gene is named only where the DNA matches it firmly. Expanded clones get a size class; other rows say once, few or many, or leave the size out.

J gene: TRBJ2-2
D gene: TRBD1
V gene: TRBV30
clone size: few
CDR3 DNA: TGTGCCTGGAGTGTAGACCATCAGGGGGCCGGGGAGCTGTATTTT
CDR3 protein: CAWSVDHQGAGELYF

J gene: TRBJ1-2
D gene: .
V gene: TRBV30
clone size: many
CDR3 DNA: TGTGCCTGGAGCGCAGACAGTAACTATGGCTACACCTTC
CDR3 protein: CAWSADSNYGYTF

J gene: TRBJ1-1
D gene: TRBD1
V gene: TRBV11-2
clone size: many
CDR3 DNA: TGTGCCAGCAGCCCAATTATGGAAGACAGGGTGAACACTGAAGCTTTCTTT
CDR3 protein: CASSPIMEDRVNTEAFF

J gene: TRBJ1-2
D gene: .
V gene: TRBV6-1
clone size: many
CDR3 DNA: TGTGCCAGCGCCAGACGGGACGACGGCCTCTACACCTTC
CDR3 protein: CASARRDDGLYTF

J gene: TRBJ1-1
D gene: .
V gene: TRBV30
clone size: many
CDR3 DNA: TGTGCCTGGAGTGTGCGGACGAACACTGAAGCTTTCTTT
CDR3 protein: CAWSVRTNTEAFF

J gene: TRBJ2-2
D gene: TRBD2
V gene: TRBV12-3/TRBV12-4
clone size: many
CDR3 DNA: TGTGCCAGCAGTACTAGCGGGAGGGCCTTCGGGGAGCTGTTTTTT
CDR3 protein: CASSTSGRAFGELFF

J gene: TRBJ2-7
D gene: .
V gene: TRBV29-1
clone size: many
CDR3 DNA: TGCAGCGTTGAGGGTGAGGGGGGCACCCATGACGAGCAGTACTTC
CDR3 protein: CSVEGEGGTHDEQYF

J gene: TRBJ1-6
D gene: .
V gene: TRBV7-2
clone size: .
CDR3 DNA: TGTGCCAGCAGCCCGACCTCAGGGGTAACGTCACCCCTCCACTTT
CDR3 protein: CASSPTSGVTSPLHF

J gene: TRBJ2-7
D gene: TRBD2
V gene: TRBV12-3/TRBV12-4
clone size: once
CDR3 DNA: TGTGCCAGCACCATTAGCGGGAGGTACGAGCAGTACTTC
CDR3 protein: CASTISGRYEQYF

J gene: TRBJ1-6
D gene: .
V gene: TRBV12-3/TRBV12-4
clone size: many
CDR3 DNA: TGTGCCAGCAGCCTCCGGGCCTATAATTCACCCCTCCACTTT
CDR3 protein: CASSLRAYNSPLHF

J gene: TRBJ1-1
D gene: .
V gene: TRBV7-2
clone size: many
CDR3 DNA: TGTGCCAGCAGCTTAGTCTCTCGCACTGAAGCTTTCTTT
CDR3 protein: CASSLVSRTEAFF

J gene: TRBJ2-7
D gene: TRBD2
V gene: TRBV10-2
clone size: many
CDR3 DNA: TGCGCCAGCAGGATAGCGGGAGGGTTCTCCTACGAGCAGTACTTC
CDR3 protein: CASRIAGGFSYEQYF

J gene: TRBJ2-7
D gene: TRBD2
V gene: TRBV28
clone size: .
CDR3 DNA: TGTGCCAGCATTGGGAGGACTAGCGGTCCCTACGAGCAGTACTTC
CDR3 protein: CASIGRTSGPYEQYF

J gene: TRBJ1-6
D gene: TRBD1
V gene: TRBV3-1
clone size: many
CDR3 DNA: TGTGCCAGCAGCAAGACGGCAGGGGGTTCACCCCTCCACTTT
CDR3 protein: CASSKTAGGSPLHF

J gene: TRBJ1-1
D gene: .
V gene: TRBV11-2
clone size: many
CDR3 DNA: TGTGCCAGCAGCCAAACCGGACAGTTGGACACTGAAGCTTTCTTT
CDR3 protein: CASSQTGQLDTEAFF

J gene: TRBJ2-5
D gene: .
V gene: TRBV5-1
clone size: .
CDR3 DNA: TGCGCCAGCAGCTCTGGGGGGCCAGGGGAGACCCAGTACTTC
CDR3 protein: CASSSGGPGETQYF

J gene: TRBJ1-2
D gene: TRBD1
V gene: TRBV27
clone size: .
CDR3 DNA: TGTGCCAGCAGCACATCAGGGGGGGCCTATGGCTACACCTTC
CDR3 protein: CASSTSGGAYGYTF

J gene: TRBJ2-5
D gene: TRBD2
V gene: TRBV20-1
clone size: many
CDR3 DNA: TGCAGTGCTAGAGAACTAGCGGGATGGACCCAGTACTTC
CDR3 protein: CSARELAGWTQYF

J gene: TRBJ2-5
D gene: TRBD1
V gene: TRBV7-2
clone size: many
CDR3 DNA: TGTGCCAGCAGCCAGGGGGAGCTACAAGAGACCCAGTACTTC
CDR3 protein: CASSQGELQETQYF

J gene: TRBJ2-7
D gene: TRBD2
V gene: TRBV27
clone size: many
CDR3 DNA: TGTGCCAGCAGTTTAGGCGGGGGGGTTATTTACGAGCAGTACTTC
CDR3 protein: CASSLGGGVIYEQYF

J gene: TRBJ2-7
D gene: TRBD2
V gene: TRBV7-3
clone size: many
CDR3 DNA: TGTGCCAGCAGCTTATGTATAGGTCTAGCGGGTCTCTACGAGCAGTACTTC
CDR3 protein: CASSLCIGLAGLYEQYF

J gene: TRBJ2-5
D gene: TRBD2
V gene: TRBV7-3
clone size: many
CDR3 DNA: TGTGCCAGCAGCTTAACCGGACTAGCGGGAGATGAGACCCAGTACTTC
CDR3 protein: CASSLTGLAGDETQYF

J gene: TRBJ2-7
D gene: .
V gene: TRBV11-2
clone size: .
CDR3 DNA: TGTGCCAGCAGCTTGCTAGTGGGAGGCCCCTACGAGCAGTCCTTC
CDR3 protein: CASSLLVGGPYEQSF

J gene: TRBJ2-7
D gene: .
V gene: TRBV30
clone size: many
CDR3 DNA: TGTGCCTGCCCGGGACTGGGCTCCTACGAGCAGTACTTC
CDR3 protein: CACPGLGSYEQYF

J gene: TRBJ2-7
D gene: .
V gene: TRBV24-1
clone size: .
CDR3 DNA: TGTGCCACCAGTGATTACCCAGGGGCCGAGCAGTACTTC
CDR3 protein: CATSDYPGAEQYF

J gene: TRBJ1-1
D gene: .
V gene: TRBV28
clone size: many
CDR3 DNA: TGTGCCACAACAACGAACACTGAAGCTTTCTTT
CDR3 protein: CATTTNTEAFF

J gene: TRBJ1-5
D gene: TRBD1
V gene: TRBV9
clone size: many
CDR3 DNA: TGTGCCAGCAGCAAGACAGGGGGGCATGATCAGCCCCAGCATTTT
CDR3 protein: CASSKTGGHDQPQHF

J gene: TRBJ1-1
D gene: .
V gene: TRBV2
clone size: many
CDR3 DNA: TGTGCCAGCAGAGCACTGGGGGGGCTAGACACTGAAGCTTTCTTT
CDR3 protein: CASRALGGLDTEAFF

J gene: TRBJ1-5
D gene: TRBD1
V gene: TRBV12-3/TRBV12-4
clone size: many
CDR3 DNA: TGTGCCAGCAGGTCCGGGACAGGAGTCAATCAGCCCCAGCATTTT
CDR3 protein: CASRSGTGVNQPQHF

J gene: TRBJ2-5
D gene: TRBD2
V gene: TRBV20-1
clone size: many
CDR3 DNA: TGCAGTGCCCGATTCTTCCGGGGGGTAGGGCAAGAGACCCAGTACTTC
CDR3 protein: CSARFFRGVGQETQYF

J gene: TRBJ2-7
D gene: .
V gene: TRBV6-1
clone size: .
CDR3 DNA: TGTGCCAGTAAAATAAACAGGGACGCCTACGGGCAGTACTTC
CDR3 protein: CASKINRDAYGQYF

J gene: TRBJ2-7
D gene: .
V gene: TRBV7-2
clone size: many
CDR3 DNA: TGTGCCAGCAGCTTAGGTAACAGCGGGCAGTACTTC
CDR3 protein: CASSLGNSGQYF

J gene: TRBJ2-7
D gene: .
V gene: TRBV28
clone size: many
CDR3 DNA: TGTGCCAGCAGCCAATGGGGAGGGGGTGTCTTCGAGCAGTACTTC
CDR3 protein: CASSQWGGGVFEQYF

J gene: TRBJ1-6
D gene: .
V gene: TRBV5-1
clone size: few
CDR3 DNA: TGCGCCAGCAGCTTGGAGGGGGGAAAGAATTCACCCCTCCACTTT
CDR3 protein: CASSLEGGKNSPLHF

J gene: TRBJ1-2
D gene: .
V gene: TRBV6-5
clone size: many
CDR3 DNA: TGTGCCAGCAGTTACAGGGGCGGACACTATGGCTACACCTTC
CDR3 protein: CASSYRGGHYGYTF

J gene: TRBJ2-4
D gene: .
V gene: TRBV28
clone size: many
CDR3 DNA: TGTGCCAGCAGTCGGACAGGACTAGCAGACATTCAGTACTTC
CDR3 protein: CASSRTGLADIQYF

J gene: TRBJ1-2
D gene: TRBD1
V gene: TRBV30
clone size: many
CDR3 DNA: TGTGCCTGGAGTCGCCGGGGACAGGGAAGATTGGACTATGGCTACACCTTC
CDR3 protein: CAWSRRGQGRLDYGYTF

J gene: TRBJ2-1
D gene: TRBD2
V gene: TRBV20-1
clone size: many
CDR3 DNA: TGCAGTGCTACTAGCGGGTACAATGAGCAGTTCTTC
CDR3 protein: CSATSGYNEQFF

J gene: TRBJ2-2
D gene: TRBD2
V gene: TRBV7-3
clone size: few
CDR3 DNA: TGTGCCAGCAGCTTAATCGGACTAGCGGGAGTCGGAAGCACCGGGGAGCTGTTTTTT
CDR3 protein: CASSLIGLAGVGSTGELFF

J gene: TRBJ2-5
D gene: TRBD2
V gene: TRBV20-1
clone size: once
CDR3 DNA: TGCAGTGCTAGACTAGCGGGAGGCGTAGGAGCAGAGACCCAGTACTTC
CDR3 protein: CSARLAGGVGAETQYF

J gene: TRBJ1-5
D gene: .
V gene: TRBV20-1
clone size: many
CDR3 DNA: TGCAGTGCTAGGACAGAGGATCAGCCCCAGCATTTT
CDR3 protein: CSARTEDQPQHF

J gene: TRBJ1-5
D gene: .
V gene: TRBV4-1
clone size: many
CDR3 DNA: TGCGCCAGCAGCCAGGATGAGAATCAGCCCCAGCATTTT
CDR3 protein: CASSQDENQPQHF

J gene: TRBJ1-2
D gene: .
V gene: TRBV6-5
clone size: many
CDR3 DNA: TGTGCCAGCAGTTACTCGCAGACCTATGGCTACACCTTC
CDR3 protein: CASSYSQTYGYTF

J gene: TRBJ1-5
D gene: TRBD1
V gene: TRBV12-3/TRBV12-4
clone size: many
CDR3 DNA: TGTGCCAGCAGTCGGACAGGGGAGGGCAATCAGCCCCAGCATTTT
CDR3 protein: CASSRTGEGNQPQHF

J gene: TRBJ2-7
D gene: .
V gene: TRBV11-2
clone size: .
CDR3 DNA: TGTGCCAGCAGCTACAGGGATCAGAAGATCCTCTACGAGCAGTACTTC
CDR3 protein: CASSYRDQKILYEQYF

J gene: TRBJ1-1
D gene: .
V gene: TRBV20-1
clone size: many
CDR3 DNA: TGCAGTGCTAGAGTTTGGGGATTAAACACTGAAGCTTTCTTT
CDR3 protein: CSARVWGLNTEAFF

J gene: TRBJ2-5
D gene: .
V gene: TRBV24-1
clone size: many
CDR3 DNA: TGTGCCACCAGTGACTCGCGACTTCTGGGGAGGGAGACCCAGTACTTC
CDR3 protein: CATSDSRLLGRETQYF

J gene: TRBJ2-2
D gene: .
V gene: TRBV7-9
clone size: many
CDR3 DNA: TGTGCCAGCAGCCTAAGCGAACAGGGCCACGGGGAGCTGTTTTTT
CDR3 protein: CASSLSEQGHGELFF